Ten or more counts support the clone carrying this TCR beta chain. The V gene lost 3 bases and the J gene lost 1 base, with 10 bases spanning the gap. CDR3 length equals 15 residues. CDR1 is MDHEN, CDR2 SYDVKM, per germline. The data were taken from a study of regulatory T cells in long-lasting Graves disease. In building TCR beta libraries, iRepertoire HTBI primers were used together with Arm-PCR of CDR3 regions. TCRdb analysed the multiplex PCR reads with MiXCR anew, one entry per CDR3 protein. The table records about 470,000 distinct CDR3 sequences, roughly 21% of them present only once. Time point here: persistent/refractory GD, antithyroid drugs over 5 years with positive TRAb. PBMC RNA was the source of the TCR library.

The sample was peripheral blood mononuclear cells (PBMCs), taken when the disease was refractory, from a patient treated with antithyroid drugs. The V and J genes are TRBV28 and TRBJ2-1; D possibly uses TRBD1 or TRBD2 (6 bases each). The clonotype originates from a female donor with Graves disease. The CDR3 sequence is CASSFRGLSYNEQFF. CDR3 bases: TGTGCCAGCAGTTTCCGGGGGCTATCCTACAATGAGCAGTTCTTC.